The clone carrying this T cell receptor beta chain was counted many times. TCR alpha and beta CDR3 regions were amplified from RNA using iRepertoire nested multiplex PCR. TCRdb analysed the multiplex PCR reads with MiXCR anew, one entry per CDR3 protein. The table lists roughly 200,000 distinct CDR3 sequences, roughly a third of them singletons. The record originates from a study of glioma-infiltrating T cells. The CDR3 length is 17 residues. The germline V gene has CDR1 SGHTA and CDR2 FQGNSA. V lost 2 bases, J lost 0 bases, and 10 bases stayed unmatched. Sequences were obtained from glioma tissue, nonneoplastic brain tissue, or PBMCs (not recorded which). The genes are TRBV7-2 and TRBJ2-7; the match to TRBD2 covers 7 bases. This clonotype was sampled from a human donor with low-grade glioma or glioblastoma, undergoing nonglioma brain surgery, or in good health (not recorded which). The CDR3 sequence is CASSLMASGMSSYEQYF. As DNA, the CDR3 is TGTGCCAGCAGCTTAATGGCTAGCGGAATGAGCTCCTACGAGCAGTACTTC. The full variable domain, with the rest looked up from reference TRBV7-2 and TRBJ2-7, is GAGVSQSPSNKVTEKGKDVELRCDPISGHTALYWYRQSLGQGLEFLIYFQGNSAPDKSGLPSDRFSAERTGGSVSTLTIQRTQQEDSAVYLCASSLMASGMSSYEQYFGPGTRLTVT.